The next 6 T cell receptor beta chains were all read from a single sample in a study of Graves' ophthalmopathy and Graves' hyperthyroidism (dated by TCRdb to 2016 to 2019). This sample was sequenced with an Illumina HiSeq 2000. For repertoire sequencing, TCR beta CDR3 regions were amplified from RNA transcripts. A first-round RT-PCR used HTBI primers with the Qiagen OneStep RT-PCR kit, followed by a second-round multiplex PCR, size selection and purification. TCRdb ran its own pipeline on the public reads, namely fastp trimming at Q25 and MiXCR clone calling, and kept in-frame beta chains. Merged by CDR3 protein, the rows form single entries marked with the most common genes and DNA. The sample table contains about 1.1 million distinct CDR3 sequences; only one count was recorded for roughly 35% of them. The top ten hold over 8.5% of the sample. The sequencing input was peripheral blood or thyroid tissue (not recorded which). The origin of the receptors is an adult man with Graves' hyperthyroidism.

This clonotype was found many times. The V gene is TRBV19, the J gene TRBJ2-7; D possibly matches TRBD1 or TRBD2 (6 bases each). Deletions cut 3 bases from V and 5 bases from J, with 11 bases between. The CDR3 contains 13 residues. From germline, CDR1 is LNHDA and CDR2 SQIVND (reference sequence). The CDR3 DNA is TGTGCCAGTAGTATCGGGGGCTCGGACGAGCAGTACTTC. Translating it yields CASSIGGSDEQYF.

At least ten counts were recorded for this clonotype. This chain joins TRBV11-2 and TRBJ1-2; a possible D gene is TRBD1 (5 bases). This CDR3 spans 16 amino acids. The V and J ends lost 5 bases and 5 bases respectively, with 21 bases between them. Germline assignment: CDR1 SGHAT and CDR2 FQNNGV. The CDR3 is CASSKDPGRPEYGYTF. CDR3 nucleotides: TGTGCCAGCAGCAAGGACCCGGGACGCCCTGAGTATGGCTACACCTTC. Full variable domain (rest looked up from reference TRBV11-2 and TRBJ1-2): EAGVAQSPRYKIIEKRQSVAFWCNPISGHATLYWYQQILGQGPKLLIQFQNNGVVDDSQLPKDRFSAERLKGVDSTLKIQPAKLEDSAVYLCASSKDPGRPEYGYTFGSGTRLTVV.

There are many counts of this clonotype. The J gene is TRBJ2-7, the V gene TRBV9; D is perhaps TRBD1 (6 bases). Trimming pared 4 bases from V and 5 bases from J, leaving 19 bases between. The CDR3 contains 15 residues. Per the germline V gene, CDR1 is SGDLS and CDR2 is YYNGEE. The DNA for the CDR3 is TGTGCCAGCAGCCGAAGCACCACAGGGTCCGACGAGCAGTACTTC. It specifies CASSRSTTGSDEQYF.

This clonotype appeared a few times. This chain joins TRBV20-1 and TRBJ2-2; 10 bases are shared with TRBD2. V lost 6 bases, J lost 4 bases, and 8 bases stayed unmatched. In germline, CDR1 is DFQATT, CDR2 SNEGSKA (reference sequence). The CDR3 spans 15 residues. CDR3 nucleotides: TGCAGTGCCGATGATAGACTAGCGGGCACCGGGGAGCTGTTTTTT. This encodes CSADDRLAGTGELFF.

About this clonotype itself: This CDR3 is missing its conserved last phenylalanine or tryptophan, likely due to a read error. No DNA is shown, since the ends of the CDR3 on it are uncertain; the CDR3 is the one TCRdb lists. The chain joins TRBV19 to TRBJ2-6; the table's D gene call, TRBD1, was not cross checked with the DNA. The CDR3 spans 8 residues, counting both ends. From germline, CDR1 is LNHDA and CDR2 SQIVND (reference sequence). The CDR3 loop is CASSVTGT.

This clonotype was seen at least ten times. The chain combines TRBV12-3 or TRBV12-4 with TRBJ1-5; no clear D gene. The CDR3 has 15 residues. The V end lost 0 bases, the J end lost 6 bases, and 12 bases lay between the germline ends. For the CDR3, the DNA is TGTGCCAGCAGTTTAGCGCGGAGGGCGGGTCAGCCCCAGCATTTT. This translates into CASSLARRAGQPQHF.